The 10 T cell receptor beta chains below were found in one sample sequenced in a study of cytomegalovirus exposure and HLA in healthy donors. The study ran its PCR with 60 Vbeta and 13 Jbeta primers. Sequencing was performed with immunoSEQ multiplex PCR; in TCRdb, only in-frame clones are kept and a portion is missing. The profile shows around 80,000 clones, roughly 72% of them singletons. Input material: PBMCs. The receptors shown here come from a man between 40 and 49 years old in good health and CMV-seropositive.

The rearrangement joins TRBV5-1 to TRBJ2-1, with 8 bases that match TRBD1. V shed 5 bases and J 4 bases; nucleotides not matched to a gene: 2. The CDR3 is 13 residues long. Germline CDR1 reads SGHRS; CDR2 reads YFSETQ. CDR3 bases: TGCGCCAGCAGGGACAGGGTTTACAATGAGCAGTTCTTC. Its translation: CASRDRVYNEQFF.

The chain uses TRBV6-6 and TRBJ1-2, with 7 positions matching TRBD1. The V gene's germline CDR1 is MNHNY and CDR2 SVGAGI (reference sequence). The CDR3 covers 14 residues. The junction had 8 bases not matched to a gene; V was cut back by 3 bases and J by 7 bases. For the CDR3, the DNA is TGTGCCAGCAGTTATTCGGGACAGAACACTGGCTACACCTTC. Its protein is CASSYSGQNTGYTF.

The chain recombines TRBV28 with TRBJ1-2; D is undetermined. Germline values: CDR1 MDHEN, CDR2 SYDVKM. V lost 2 bases, J lost 2 bases, and 6 bases lay in between. The CDR3 contains 13 residues. The CDR3 nucleotides read TGTGCCAGCAGTTTAGGCCAGAACTATGGCTACACCTTC. Translating gives CASSLGQNYGYTF.

The chain joins TRBV9 to TRBJ1-1; D remains unclear. The germline CDR1 and CDR2 sequences are SGDLS and YYNGEE. Trimming pared 3 bases from V and 4 bases from J, leaving 13 bases between. The CDR3 is 14 amino acids. The CDR3, as DNA: TGTGCCAGCAGCGCTAGCAGGCGTGGCACTGAAGCTTTCTTT. Translating gives CASSASRRGTEAFF.

This clone was seen a few times. J is TRBJ2-5 and V is TRBV13, with D possibly matching TRBD2 (6 bases). The end of the DNA aligns better with TRBJ2-7, so the J call may be wrong. This CDR3 has 15 amino acids. Germline CDR1 and CDR2: PRHDT and FYEKMQ (reference sequence). Here the CDR3 reads CASSPGTRTTYEQYF. The CDR3, as DNA: TGTGCCAGCAGCCCCGGGACTCGGACCACCTACGAGCAGTACTTC.

This chain uses TRBV7-3 with TRBJ2-3; TRBD2 is a possible D gene (5 bases). V shed 2 bases and J shed 6 bases, with 9 bases lying between them. CDR1 SGHTA and CDR2 FQGTGA come from the germline V gene. The CDR3 runs to 13 residues. Here the CDR3 DNA reads TGTGCCAGCAGCTTATCGAGGGTCGATACGCAGTATTTT. The encoded protein is CASSLSRVDTQYF.

This clone showed up just once. The rearrangement joins TRBV6-1 to TRBJ1-6; 8 nucleotides line up with TRBD1. The germline V gene encodes CDR1 MNHNS and CDR2 SASEGT. Trimming cost V 6 bases and J 11 bases; bases outside gene matches: 9. The CDR3 length is 14 residues. The CDR3: CASRITGGLTPLHF. As DNA, the CDR3 is TGTGCCAGCAGGATAACAGGGGGATTAACACCCCTCCACTTT.

V gene TRBV28 combines with J gene TRBJ1-5; 8 bases line up with TRBD1. With V trimmed by 8 bases and J by 3 bases, 15 bases remained unmatched. CDR1 is MDHEN and CDR2 is SYDVKM in the germline V gene. The CDR3 extends over 17 amino acids. CDR3 region: CASYTRDRFNINQPQHF. CDR3 sequence (DNA): TGTGCCAGCTATACTCGGGACAGGTTTAATATCAATCAGCCCCAGCATTTT.

The chain is built from TRBV5-6 and TRBJ2-5, with D possibly TRBD2 on 6 matching bases. With 7 bases removed from V and 0 bases from J, the gap between germline ends came to 13 bases. From germline, CDR1 is SGHDT and CDR2 YYEEEE. The CDR3 totals 14 residues. The CDR3 here is CASVYGTYQETQYF. The CDR3 nucleotides are TGTGCCAGCGTATATGGGACTTACCAAGAGACCCAGTACTTC.

The table lists this clone with a few counts. The genes are TRBV19 and TRBJ2-7, with D possibly being TRBD2 (6 bases). Germline CDR1 reads LNHDA; CDR2 reads SQIVND (reference sequence). The CDR3 is 13 residues long. Deletions cut 5 bases from V and 3 bases from J, with 11 bases between. CDR3 sequence (DNA): TGTGCCAGTAGTGGGGGGTTGAACTACGAGCAGTACTTC. Encoded protein: CASSGGLNYEQYF.